The 8 T cell receptor beta chains reported below all come from one sample, sequenced in a study of blood T cell repertoires in COVID-19. Clones were read by immunoSEQ multiplex PCR, and TCRdb kept only the in-frame ones, dropping some. This sample has hundreds of thousands of clones, with around 79% found just once. Sequencing was carried out using peripheral blood. These receptors originate from a woman aged 80 or over with acute or convalescent COVID-19.

The chain carries TRBV5-6 and TRBJ1-1; D unclear. Germline V gene sequence: CDR1 SGHDT, CDR2 YYEEEE. Trimming left V 1 base short and J 1 base short, with 11 bases between. The CDR3 spans 15 residues. In DNA form, the CDR3 reads TGTGCCAGCAGCTTGAAAAGTAGAACGAACACTGAAGCTTTCTTT. Translating gives CASSLKSRTNTEAFF.

The chain employs TRBV5-1 and TRBJ1-3; no clear D gene. The germline CDR1 and CDR2 sequences are SGHRS and YFSETQ. V was clipped by 0 bases and J by 4 bases, with 11 bases between them. The CDR3 sequence is 15 residues long. CDR3 loop: CASSLAGAHGNTIYF. CDR3 bases: TGCGCCAGCAGCTTGGCCGGAGCGCACGGAAACACCATATATTTT. The complete variable domain, with remaining parts taken from reference TRBV5-1 and TRBJ1-3, reads KAGVTQTPRYLIKTRGQQVTLSCSPISGHRSVSWYQQTPGQGLQFLFEYFSETQRNKGNFPGRFSGRQFSNSRSEMNVSTLELGDSALYLCASSLAGAHGNTIYFGEGSWLTVV.

V usage is TRBV6-4 and J usage is TRBJ1-4; D perhaps matches TRBD1 (6 bases). CDR1 is MRHNA, CDR2 SNTAGT, per germline. The CDR3 extends over 18 amino acids. Trimming cost V 6 bases and J 4 bases, with 24 bases left between them. CDR3 in amino acids: CASSGLEGGKTGNEKLFF. The CDR3, as DNA: TGTGCCAGCAGCGGCTTGGAGGGGGGGAAAACGGGTAATGAAAAACTGTTTTTT.

The rearrangement links TRBV28 to TRBJ2-1; 9 bases fit TRBD1. The CDR3 is made up of 16 amino acids. The trim removed 1 base at V and 5 bases at J, leaving 6 bases unmatched. Germline V gene sequence: CDR1 MDHEN, CDR2 SYDVKM. The CDR3 region has the DNA TGTGCCAGCAGTTTATCGCCCGGGACAGGGAACAATGAGCAGTTCTTC. Amino acids: CASSLSPGTGNNEQFF.

This sequence joins TRBV7-9 and TRBJ1-4; TRBD1 matches at 9 bases. With V trimmed by 5 bases and J by 8 bases, 3 bases remained unmatched. The CDR3 length is 13 residues. Germline CDR1 is SEHNR and CDR2 is FQNEAQ (reference sequence). The CDR3 sequence is CASSPGQGEKLFF. CDR3 nucleotides: TGTGCCAGCAGCCCCGGACAGGGGGAAAAACTGTTTTTT.

In this sample, this clone turned up a few times. The V call is TRBV7-3, the J call TRBJ1-1; D is unclear. From germline, CDR1 is SGHTA and CDR2 FQGTGA. CDR3 length: 13 amino acids. V shed 3 bases and J shed 5 bases, with 10 bases lying between them. As DNA, the CDR3 is TGTGCCAGCAGCTTGACATCCCGAACTGAAGCTTTCTTT. Translating gives CASSLTSRTEAFF. Full variable domain (missing parts from reference TRBV7-3 and TRBJ1-1): GAGVSQTPSNKVTEKGKYVELRCDPISGHTALYWYRQSLGQGPEFLIYFQGTGAADDSGLPNDRFFAVRPEGSVSTLKIQRTERGDSAVYLCASSLTSRTEAFFGQGTRLTVV.

This clone was seen a handful of times. Written as DNA, the CDR3 is TGTGCCAGCAGCCAATCGGCAGGGCTGGGTGAGCAGTACTTC. It encodes CASSQSAGLGEQYF. The chain has TRBV3-1 (or the pseudogene TRBV3-2) and TRBJ2-7; TRBD1 might be the D (5 bases). Germline lookup yields CDR1 LGHDT and CDR2 YNNKEL (reference sequence). The germline V and J ends were trimmed by 2 bases and 7 bases, with 15 bases remaining between them. This CDR3 has 14 amino acids.

In this sample, this clone turned up once. This chain links TRBV6-5 with TRBJ1-4; D gene unclear. The ends were cut back, 2 bases at V and 3 bases at J, with 7 bases in the middle. This CDR3 region has 14 residues. Germline V gives CDR1 MNHEY, CDR2 SVGAGI. The CDR3 coding sequence is TGTGCCAGCAGTTACCGGTTTTCTAATGAAAAACTGTTTTTT. Protein sequence: CASSYRFSNEKLFF.